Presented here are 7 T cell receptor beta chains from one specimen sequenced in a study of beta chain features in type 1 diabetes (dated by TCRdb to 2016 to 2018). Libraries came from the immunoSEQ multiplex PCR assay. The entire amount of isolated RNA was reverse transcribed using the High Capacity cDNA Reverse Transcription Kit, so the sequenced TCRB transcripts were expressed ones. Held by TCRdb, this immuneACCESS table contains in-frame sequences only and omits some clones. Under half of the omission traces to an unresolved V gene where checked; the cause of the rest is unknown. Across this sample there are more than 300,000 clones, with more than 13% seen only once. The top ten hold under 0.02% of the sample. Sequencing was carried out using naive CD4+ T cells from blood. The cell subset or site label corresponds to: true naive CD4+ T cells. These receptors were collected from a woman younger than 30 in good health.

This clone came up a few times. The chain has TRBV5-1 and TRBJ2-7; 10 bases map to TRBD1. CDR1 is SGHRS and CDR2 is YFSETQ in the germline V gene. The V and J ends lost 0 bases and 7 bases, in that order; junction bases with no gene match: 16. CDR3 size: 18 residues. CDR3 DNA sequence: TGCGCCAGCAGCTTGGTGGGGGCCGGGGGACAGGGGTTCTGGGAGCAGTACTTC. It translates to CASSLVGAGGQGFWEQYF.

CDR3 sequence (DNA): TGTGCCAGCAGCTTAGTCCAGCTGGGGGAGGCTAACTATGGCTACACCTTC. Encoded protein: CASSLVQLGEANYGYTF. The chain is built from TRBV7-9 and TRBJ1-2; possibly TRBD1 for D (5 bases). The ends were cut back, 1 base at V and 0 bases at J, with 15 bases in the middle. CDR1 and CDR2 from the germline V gene are SEHNR and FQNEAQ (reference sequence). CDR3 length: 17 amino acids.

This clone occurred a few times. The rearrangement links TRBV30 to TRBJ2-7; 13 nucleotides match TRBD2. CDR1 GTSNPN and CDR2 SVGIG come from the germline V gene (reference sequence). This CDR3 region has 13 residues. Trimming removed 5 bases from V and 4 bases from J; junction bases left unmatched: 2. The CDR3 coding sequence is TGTGCCTGGTTACTAGCGGGAGGGTACGAGCAGTACTTC. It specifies CAWLLAGGYEQYF.

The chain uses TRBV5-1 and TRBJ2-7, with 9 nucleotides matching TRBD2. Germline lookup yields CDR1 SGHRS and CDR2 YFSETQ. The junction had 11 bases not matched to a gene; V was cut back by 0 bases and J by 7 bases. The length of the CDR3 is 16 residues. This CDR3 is CASSLVGGRETTEQYF. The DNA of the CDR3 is TGCGCCAGCAGCTTGGTTGGCGGGAGGGAGACTACGGAGCAGTACTTC.

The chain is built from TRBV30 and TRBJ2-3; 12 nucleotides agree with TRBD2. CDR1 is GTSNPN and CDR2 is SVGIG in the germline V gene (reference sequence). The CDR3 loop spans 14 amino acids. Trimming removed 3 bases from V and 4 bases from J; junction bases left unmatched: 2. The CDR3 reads CAWRTSGRADTQYF. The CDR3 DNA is TGTGCCTGGAGGACTAGCGGGAGAGCAGATACGCAGTATTTT.

The DNA for the CDR3 is TGCGCCAGCAGCCCTGGAGCAACTAGCGGAGTCCGGTCCACAGATACGCAGTATTTT. As protein: CASSPGATSGVRSTDTQYF. The chain couples TRBV4-3 to TRBJ2-3, with 8 bases matching TRBD2. The CDR3 is made up of 19 amino acids. Germline CDR1 and CDR2: LGHNA and YSLEER. V gave up 4 bases and J gave up 2 bases; unmatched junction bases: 17.

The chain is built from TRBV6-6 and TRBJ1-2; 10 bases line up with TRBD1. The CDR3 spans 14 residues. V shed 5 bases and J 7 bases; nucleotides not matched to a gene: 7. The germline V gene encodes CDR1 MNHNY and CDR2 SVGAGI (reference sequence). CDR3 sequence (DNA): TGTGCCAGCAGTCGGACAGGGGGGCCCTTTGGCTACACCTTC. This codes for CASSRTGGPFGYTF.